A single sample gave rise to the 8 T cell receptor beta chains below, sequenced in a study of blood T cell repertoires in COVID-19. TCRdb's copy holds only in-frame clones and misses some; the assay was immunoSEQ multiplex PCR. The table includes tens of thousands of clones, approximately 86% detected once. The sequenced sample consisted of peripheral blood. The receptors shown here come from a human donor in a cohort sampled during active COVID-19. The donor label of this sample is uncertain.

V is TRBV10-1 and J is TRBJ2-1; 9 nucleotides line up with TRBD2. V gave up 9 bases and J gave up 2 bases; unmatched junction bases: 17. From germline, CDR1 is WNHNN and CDR2 SYGVQD (reference sequence). The CDR3 spans 18 residues. CDR3 nucleotide sequence: TGCGCCAGTCCATGCCCCATCTCGACTAGCGGTACCTACAATGAGCAGTTCTTC. Residues: CASPCPISTSGTYNEQFF.

The chain employs TRBV19 and TRBJ1-1; 11 bases align to TRBD1. Looked up from germline, CDR1 is LNHDA and CDR2 is SQIVND (reference sequence). The CDR3 is 14 residues long. V gave up 5 bases and J gave up 7 bases; unmatched junction bases: 6. The CDR3 region is CASSRMGQGVEAFF. The CDR3 nucleotides are TGTGCCAGTAGTCGTATGGGACAGGGGGTTGAAGCTTTCTTT.

The rearrangement links TRBV28 to TRBJ1-5, with D possibly matching TRBD1 (6 bases). This CDR3 has 15 amino acids. V was shortened by 2 bases and J by 0 bases, with 8 bases between the two germline ends. In germline, CDR1 is MDHEN, CDR2 SYDVKM. The CDR3 is CASSLPTGSNQPQHF. The CDR3 DNA follows: TGTGCCAGCAGTTTACCGACAGGTAGCAATCAGCCCCAGCATTTT.

The V gene is TRBV6-4, the J gene TRBJ2-3; 10 nucleotides agree with TRBD2. Germline V lookup: CDR1 MRHNA, CDR2 SNTAGT. The CDR3 is 13 residues long. J lost 8 bases, V lost 5 bases, and 4 bases had no gene match. The CDR3 DNA reads as TGTGCCAGCAGTCCAGCGGGGGGGTCTACGCAGTATTTT. Protein product: CASSPAGGSTQYF.

This chain connects TRBV7-3 to TRBJ2-5; TRBD2 might be the D (5 bases). The CDR3 is made up of 13 amino acids. Per germline, CDR1 SGHTA and CDR2 FQGTGA. Trimming cost V 5 bases and J 1 base, with 8 bases left between them. The CDR3 DNA reads as TGTGCCAGCAGCGAAGGACTCCAAGAGACCCAGTACTTC. This sequence encodes CASSEGLQETQYF.

This clone was detected only once. V usage is TRBV4-2 and J usage is TRBJ2-7; 10 positions agree with TRBD1. Germline CDR1 and CDR2: LGHNA and YNFKEQ. The J segment lost 3 bases and the V segment lost 1 base, leaving 6 bases of the junction unmatched. The CDR3 contains 16 residues. The CDR3 DNA reads as TGTGCCAGCAGCCAAGGAGGGACAGGGGATGTCTACGAGCAGTACTTC. The encoded protein is CASSQGGTGDVYEQYF.

V is TRBV11-2 and J is TRBJ2-7, with 10 bases matching TRBD1. The germline gives CDR1 SGHAT, CDR2 FQNNGV. The V gene end was trimmed by 6 bases and the J gene end by 2 bases; junction bases not matched to a gene: 4. The CDR3 totals 14 residues. CDR3 in amino acids: CASRIGQGAYEQYF. The DNA of the CDR3 is TGTGCCAGCAGGATTGGACAGGGGGCCTACGAGCAGTACTTC. The entire variable domain, with the rest obtained from reference TRBV11-2 and TRBJ2-7, is as follows: EAGVAQSPRYKIIEKRQSVAFWCNPISGHATLYWYQQILGQGPKLLIQFQNNGVVDDSQLPKDRFSAERLKGVDSTLKIQPAKLEDSAVYLCASRIGQGAYEQYFGPGTRLTVT.

CDR3 sequence: CATSRVRGSLYEQFF. The CDR3 coding sequence is TGTGCCACCAGCAGAGTCCGCGGGAGTTTATATGAGCAGTTCTTC. The chain combines TRBV15 with TRBJ2-1; 7 bases match TRBD2. This CDR3 region has 15 residues. The germline V gene has CDR1 LNHNV and CDR2 YYDKDF (reference sequence). V shed 1 base, J shed 8 bases, and the junction held 8 bases outside the gene matches.